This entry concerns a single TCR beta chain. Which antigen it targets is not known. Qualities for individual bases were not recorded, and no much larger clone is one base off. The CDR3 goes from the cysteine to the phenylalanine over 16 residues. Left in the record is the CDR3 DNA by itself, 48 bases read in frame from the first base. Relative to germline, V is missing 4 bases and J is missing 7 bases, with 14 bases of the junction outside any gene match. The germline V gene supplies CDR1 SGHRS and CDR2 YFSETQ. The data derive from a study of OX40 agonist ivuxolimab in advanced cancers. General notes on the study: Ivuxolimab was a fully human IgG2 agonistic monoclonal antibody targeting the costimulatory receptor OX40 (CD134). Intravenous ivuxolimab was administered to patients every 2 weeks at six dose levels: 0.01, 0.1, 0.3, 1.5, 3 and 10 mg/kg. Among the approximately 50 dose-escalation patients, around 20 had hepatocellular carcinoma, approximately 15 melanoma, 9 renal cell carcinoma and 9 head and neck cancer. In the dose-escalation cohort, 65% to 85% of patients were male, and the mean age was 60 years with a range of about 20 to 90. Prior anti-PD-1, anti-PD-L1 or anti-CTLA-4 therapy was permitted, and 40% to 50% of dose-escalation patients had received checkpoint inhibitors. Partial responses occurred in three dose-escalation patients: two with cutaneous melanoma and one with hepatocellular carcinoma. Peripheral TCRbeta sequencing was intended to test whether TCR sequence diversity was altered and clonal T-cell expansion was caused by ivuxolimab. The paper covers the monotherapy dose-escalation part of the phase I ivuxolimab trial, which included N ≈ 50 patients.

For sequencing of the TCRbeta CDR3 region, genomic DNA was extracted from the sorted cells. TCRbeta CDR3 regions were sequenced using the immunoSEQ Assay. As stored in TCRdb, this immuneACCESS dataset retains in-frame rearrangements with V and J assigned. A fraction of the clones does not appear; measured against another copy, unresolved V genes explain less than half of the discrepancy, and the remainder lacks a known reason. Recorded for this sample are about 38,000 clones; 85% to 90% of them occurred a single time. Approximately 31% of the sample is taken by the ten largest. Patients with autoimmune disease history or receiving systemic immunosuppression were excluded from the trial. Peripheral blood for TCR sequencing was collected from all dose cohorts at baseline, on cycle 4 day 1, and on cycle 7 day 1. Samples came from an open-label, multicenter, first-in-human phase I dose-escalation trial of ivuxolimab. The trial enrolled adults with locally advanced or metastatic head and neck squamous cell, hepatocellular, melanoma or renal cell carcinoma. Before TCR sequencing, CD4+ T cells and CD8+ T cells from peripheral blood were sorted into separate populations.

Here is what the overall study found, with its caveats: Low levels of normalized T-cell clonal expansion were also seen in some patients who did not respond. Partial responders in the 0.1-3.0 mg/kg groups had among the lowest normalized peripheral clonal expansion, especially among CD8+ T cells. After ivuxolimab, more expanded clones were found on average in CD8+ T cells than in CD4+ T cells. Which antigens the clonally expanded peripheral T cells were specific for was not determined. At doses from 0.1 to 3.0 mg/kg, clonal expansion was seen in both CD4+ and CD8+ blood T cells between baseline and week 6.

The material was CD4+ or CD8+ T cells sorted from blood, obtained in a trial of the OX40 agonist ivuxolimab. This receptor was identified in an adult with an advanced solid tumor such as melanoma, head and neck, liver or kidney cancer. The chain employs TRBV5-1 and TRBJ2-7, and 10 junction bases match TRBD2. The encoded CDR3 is CASSPYPLAGEDEQYF. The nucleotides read TGCGCCAGCAGCCCCTACCCGCTAGCGGGAGAAGATGAGCAGTACTTC.